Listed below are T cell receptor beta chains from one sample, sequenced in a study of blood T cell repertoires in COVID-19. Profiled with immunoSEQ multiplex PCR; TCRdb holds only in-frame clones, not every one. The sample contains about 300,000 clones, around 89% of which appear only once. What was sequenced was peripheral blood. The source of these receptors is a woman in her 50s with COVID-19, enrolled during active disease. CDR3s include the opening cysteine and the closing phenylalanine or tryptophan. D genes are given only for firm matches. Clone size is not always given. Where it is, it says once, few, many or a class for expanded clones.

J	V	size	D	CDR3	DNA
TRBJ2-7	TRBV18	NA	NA	CASSPRRDTYEQYF	TGTGCCAGCTCACCACGGAGGGATACCTACGAGCAGTACTTC
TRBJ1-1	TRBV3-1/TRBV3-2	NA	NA	CASSHPYGPEAFF	TGTGCCAGCAGCCATCCTTATGGCCCTGAAGCTTTCTTT
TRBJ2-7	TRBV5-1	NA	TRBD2	CATRRAGGSYEQYF	TGCGCCACCCGGCGGGCGGGAGGTTCCTACGAGCAGTACTTC
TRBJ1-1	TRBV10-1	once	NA	CASSGPEGGNTEAFF	TGCGCCAGCAGTGGCCCAGAGGGAGGGAACACTGAAGCTTTCTTT
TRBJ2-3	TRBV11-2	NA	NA	CASSPGGGSTDTQYF	TGTGCCAGCAGCCCGGGGGGCGGCTCCACAGATACGCAGTATTTT
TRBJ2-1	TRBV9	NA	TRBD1	CASRREATGGEDEQFF	TGTGCCAGCAGAAGGGAGGCGACAGGGGGTGAGGATGAGCAGTTCTTC
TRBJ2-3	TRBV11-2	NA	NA	CASSSVGDTQYF	TGTGCCAGCAGCTCGGTCGGGGATACGCAGTATTTT
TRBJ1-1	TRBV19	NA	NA	CASSIDTVANTEAFF	TGTGCCAGTAGTATAGATACAGTGGCGAACACTGAAGCTTTCTTT
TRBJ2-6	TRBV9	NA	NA	CASSVSGSGANVLTF	TGTGCCAGCAGCGTATCGGGCTCTGGGGCCAACGTCCTGACTTTC
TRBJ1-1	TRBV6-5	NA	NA	CANRQVLNTEAFF	TGTGCCAACCGTCAGGTTTTGAACACTGAAGCTTTCTTT
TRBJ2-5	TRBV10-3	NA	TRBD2	CAISDRETSGRETQYF	TGTGCCATCAGTGATAGGGAGACTAGCGGGAGAGAGACCCAGTACTTC
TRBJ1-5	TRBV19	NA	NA	CASKESQPDQPQHF	TGTGCCAGTAAGGAGTCTCAGCCCGATCAGCCCCAGCATTTT
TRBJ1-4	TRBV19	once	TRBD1	CASSVAPGQLNEKLFF	TGTGCCAGTAGTGTCGCTCCGGGACAGCTCAATGAAAAACTGTTTTTT
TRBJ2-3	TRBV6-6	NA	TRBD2	CASSPQMGGTDTQYF	TGTGCCAGCAGCCCCCAGATGGGAGGGACAGATACGCAGTATTTT
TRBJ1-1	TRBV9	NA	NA	CASSVLEVTEAFF	TGTGCCAGCAGCGTTCTAGAGGTGACTGAAGCTTTCTTT
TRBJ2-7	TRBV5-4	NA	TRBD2	CASSFVLGLQLYEQYF	TGTGCCAGCAGCTTTGTTTTGGGACTACAACTCTACGAGCAGTACTTC
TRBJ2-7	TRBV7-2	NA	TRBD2	CASSLLASGGPQQYF	TGTGCCAGCAGCTTACTGGCTAGCGGGGGCCCCCAGCAGTACTTC
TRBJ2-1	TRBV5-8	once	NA	CASSSHERWQIRQFF	TGTGCCAGCAGCTCACACGAGAGGTGGCAGATTAGGCAGTTCTTC
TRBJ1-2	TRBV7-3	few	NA	CASSLGPQGGGYTF	TGTGCCAGCAGCTTAGGTCCGCAGGGTGGCGGCTACACCTTC
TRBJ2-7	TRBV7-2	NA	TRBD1	CASRGWDRSFEQYF	TGTGCCAGCAGGGGCTGGGACAGGTCCTTCGAGCAGTACTTC
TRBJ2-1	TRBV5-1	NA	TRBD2	CASSTLADSSYNEQFF	TGCGCCAGCAGCACTCTAGCGGATAGCTCCTACAATGAGCAGTTCTTC
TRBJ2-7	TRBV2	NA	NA	CASSEDSFPLEQYF	TGTGCCAGCAGTGAGGACAGTTTCCCTCTCGAGCAGTACTTC
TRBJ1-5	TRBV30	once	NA	CAWSSGDNQPQHF	TGTGCCTGGAGTTCCGGGGACAATCAGCCCCAGCATTTT
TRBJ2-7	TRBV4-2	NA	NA	CASREGGSDHEQYF	TGTGCCAGCCGTGAGGGGGGGTCTGACCACGAGCAGTACTTC